Listed below are T cell receptor beta chains from one sample, sequenced in a study of T-cell memory formation after mild COVID-19. MiXCR, applied by TCRdb to the 5' RACE reads, yields one record per CDR3 protein. Of 110,000 or so distinct CDR3 sequences in the sample, 15% to 20% are singletons; the top ten hold less than 6.5%. The sequenced sample consisted of PBMCs or a T cell subset sorted from them (not recorded which). All receptors derive from a man aged 18 to 29 who had mild COVID-19 (a few samples of this study predate the infection). Cell type and time point are not known. The CDR3 runs from the conserved cysteine through the conserved F or W. A D gene is named only where the DNA matches it firmly. Some rows have no size entry. The others give once, few or many, or a class for an expanded clone.

V gene,D gene,clone size,J gene,CDR3 DNA,CDR3 protein
TRBV20-1,TRBD2,NA,TRBJ2-1,TGCAGTGCGGCCCAGCGGGGGGCCCTCAATGAGCAGTTCTTC,CSAAQRGALNEQFF
TRBV7-2,TRBD2,few,TRBJ2-1,TGTGCCAGCAGCCCGCAACTAGCGGGGGGGAATGAGCAGTTCTTC,CASSPQLAGGNEQFF
TRBV20-1,NA,NA,TRBJ2-7,TGCAGTACCAGCTTTGGGACATCGACAGAGCAGTACTTC,CSTSFGTSTEQYF
TRBV10-3,NA,NA,TRBJ2-3,TGTGCCATCTGGTCGACAGCGGGCGGAGGTACGCAGTATTTT,CAIWSTAGGGTQYF
TRBV29-1,TRBD1,few,TRBJ1-4,TGCAGCGTCAAGGACAGGGTTAATGAAAAACTGTTTTTT,CSVKDRVNEKLFF
TRBV24-1,NA,NA,TRBJ2-3,TGTGCCACCAGTGAGGGCAGGGAAACGCAGTATTTT,CATSEGRETQYF
TRBV11-1,NA,NA,TRBJ2-2,TGTGCCAGCAGCGCTAAACTGACAGTTCTGACCGGGGAGCTGTTTTTT,CASSAKLTVLTGELFF
TRBV7-2,NA,many,TRBJ2-5,TGTGCCAGCAGCTTACCCCCGTCGGGGGTAGAGACCCAGTACTTC,CASSLPPSGVETQYF
TRBV5-1,TRBD2,few,TRBJ2-3,TGCGCCAGCAGCCTGACTAGCGGCTCAGATACGCAGTATTTT,CASSLTSGSDTQYF
TRBV27,TRBD2,many,TRBJ2-1,TGTGCCAGCAGGACTAGCGGGGGGTCCCAGCAGTTCTTC,CASRTSGGSQQFF
TRBV12-3/TRBV12-4,NA,few,TRBJ2-1,TGTGCCAGCAGTTACGGGCTGGGCCTGAGCCAGTTCTTC,CASSYGLGLSQFF
TRBV7-3,NA,few,TRBJ2-6,TGTGCCAGCAGCTTAGTGGGGAGTAACACTGGGGCCAACGTCCTGACTTTC,CASSLVGSNTGANVLTF
TRBV6-5,NA,NA,TRBJ2-7,TGTGCCAGCAGATTATCACAGGGGACTTCCTACGAGCAGTACTTC,CASRLSQGTSYEQYF
TRBV5-1,TRBD1,NA,TRBJ2-3,TGCGCCAGCAGCAAACGGACAGGGGGTGAGGATACGCAGTATTTT,CASSKRTGGEDTQYF
TRBV11-1,NA,NA,TRBJ2-1,TGTGCCAGCAGCAGGACAGTCAATGAGCAGTTCTTC,CASSRTVNEQFF
TRBV5-5,NA,many,TRBJ2-5,TGTGCCAGCAGCCTGCTGGGTGAAGAGACCCAGTACTTC,CASSLLGEETQYF
TRBV6-6,NA,NA,TRBJ2-2,TGTGCCAGCAGTTACAGGGCAGCGAACACCGGGGAGCTGTTTTTT,CASSYRAANTGELFF
TRBV2,NA,few,TRBJ2-7,TGTGCCAGCAGTTTTCTGAGGGACCCCTACGAGCAGTACTTC,CASSFLRDPYEQYF
TRBV12-3/TRBV12-4,NA,NA,TRBJ1-3,TGTGCCAGCATATTTACAGGAGGCTCTGGAAACACCATATATTTT,CASIFTGGSGNTIYF
TRBV10-3,NA,few,TRBJ2-3,TGTGCCATCAGTGGTTTCGGGGCCTCAGATACGCAGTATTTT,CAISGFGASDTQYF
TRBV20-1,NA,few,TRBJ2-2,TGCAGTGCTAGAGAGGGATACACCGGGGAGCTGTTTTTT,CSAREGYTGELFF
TRBV5-1,NA,few,TRBJ1-1,TGCGCCACCGGGGGCGGGGGGAACACTGAAGCTTTCTTT,CATGGGGNTEAFF
TRBV6-1,NA,NA,TRBJ2-7,TGTGCCAGCTACCGGACCGGGGTAGGCGACGAGATCTTATTC,CASYRTGVGDEILF
TRBV6-2/TRBV6-3,TRBD2,NA,TRBJ2-7,TGTGCCAGCAGTCGCCGGACTAGCGGGGGGTACCCCAAGCAGTACTTC,CASSRRTSGGYPKQYF
TRBV18,NA,NA,TRBJ1-3,TGTGCCAGCTCACCAGCCGGGGCAGCAATCTCTGGAAACACCATATATTTT,CASSPAGAAISGNTIYF
TRBV24-1,NA,once,TRBJ2-2,TGTGCCACCAGTGATCCTCGGAGGGGTGCCGGGGAGCTGTTTTTT,CATSDPRRGAGELFF
TRBV5-6,TRBD1,NA,TRBJ2-7,TGTGCCAGCAGCGCAGGGACAGCCCTCTACGAGCAGTACTTC,CASSAGTALYEQYF
TRBV5-1,NA,few,TRBJ1-1,TGCGCCAGCAGCGAGACACCTGGGGGGACTGAAGCTTTCTTT,CASSETPGGTEAFF
TRBV12-3/TRBV12-4,NA,few,TRBJ1-1,TGTGCCAGCAGTTTAGCCTCCAATGAAGCTTTCTTT,CASSLASNEAFF
TRBV4-3,TRBD2,few,TRBJ2-3,TGCGCCAGCAGCCCCGGGCCGGGGGGGGCAGATACGCAGTATTTT,CASSPGPGGADTQYF
TRBV30,NA,NA,TRBJ1-2,TGTGCCTGGAGTGTAGGCGGGGAAGTTCGGACCTTC,CAWSVGGEVRTF
TRBV27,TRBD2,NA,TRBJ2-7,TGTGCCAGCAGTCACTCAGCGGGGGGGTTTGGGGAGCAGTACTTC,CASSHSAGGFGEQYF
TRBV6-1,NA,few,TRBJ2-1,TGTGCCAGCAGTGAATTCACAGGGAGGGGTTTAAATGAGCAGTTCTTC,CASSEFTGRGLNEQFF
TRBV25-1,NA,NA,TRBJ1-1,TGTGCCAGCAGTGAATCCCGTCAAGCTTTCTTT,CASSESRQAFF
TRBV11-2,NA,few,TRBJ2-7,TGTGCCAGCAGCCCAAGGGTCGGGGGATTGGAGCAGTACTTC,CASSPRVGGLEQYF
TRBV6-6,NA,few,TRBJ1-2,TGTGCCAGCAGAGGGAGGGGGGGAAATGGCTACACCTTC,CASRGRGGNGYTF
TRBV6-5,NA,NA,TRBJ2-3,TGTGCCAGCAGACTAGCTAGAACGCAGTATTTT,CASRLARTQYF
TRBV12-3/TRBV12-4,TRBD1,NA,TRBJ1-4,TGTGCCAGCAGCGCTAGACAGGGGACTTATGAAAAACTGTTTTTT,CASSARQGTYEKLFF
TRBV12-3/TRBV12-4,NA,few,TRBJ2-5,TGTGCCAGCAGATCCCCCGCGGGGACCCAGTACTTC,CASRSPAGTQYF
TRBV7-2,NA,many,TRBJ2-5,TGTGCCAGCCTGGACGGCCCCTATCCTCAAGAGACCCAGTACTTC,CASLDGPYPQETQYF
TRBV12-3/TRBV12-4,NA,NA,TRBJ2-1,TGTGCCAGCAGTTTAATTGATGAGCAGTTCTTC,CASSLIDEQFF
TRBV6-2/TRBV6-3,TRBD2,few,TRBJ2-5,TGTGCCAGCAGTTACCACGGGGGGGCGGAGACCCAGTACTTC,CASSYHGGAETQYF
TRBV5-1,NA,few,TRBJ2-3,TGCGCCAGCAGCTGGGACACCTCCTACACAGATACGCAGTATTTT,CASSWDTSYTDTQYF
TRBV20-1,TRBD2,few,TRBJ2-5,TGCAGTGCCCTAGCGGGAAAATCAGAGACCCAGTACTTC,CSALAGKSETQYF
TRBV7-2,NA,many,TRBJ2-2,TGTGCCAGCAGCCCAGTAGCGAACACCGGGGAGCTGTTTTTT,CASSPVANTGELFF
TRBV3-1,TRBD2,NA,TRBJ2-1,TGTGCCAGCAGCCAAGATACCCGGGGGGGATACAATGAGCAGTTCTTC,CASSQDTRGGYNEQFF
TRBV20-1,NA,NA,TRBJ1-2,TGCACCGGGCCAACAAGTGGCTACACCTTC,CTGPTSGYTF